These T cell receptor beta chains were read from a single sample in a study of cytomegalovirus exposure and HLA in healthy donors. TCRdb's table, derived via immunoSEQ multiplex PCR, lists solely in-frame clones and lacks some. The repertoire holds about 100,000 clones, with 50% to 70% as singletons. The sequencing sample was made of PBMCs. These TCRs come from a man aged 30-40 years in good health and CMV-seropositive. The CDR3 runs from the conserved cysteine through the conserved F or W. D genes are given only for firm matches. Not all rows give a size; the values are once, few, many and, for expanded clones, a class.

CDR3 DNA: TGCGCCAGCAGCCCCAGGGACAGGGGGACCACTGAAGCTTTCTTT
CDR3 protein: CASSPRDRGTTEAFF
clone size: NA
D gene: TRBD1
V gene: TRBV5-1
J gene: TRBJ1-1

CDR3 DNA: TGCAGCGCCGACGGGGGGACTAACACTGAAGCTTTCTTT
CDR3 protein: CSADGGTNTEAFF
clone size: NA
D gene: NA
V gene: TRBV29-1
J gene: TRBJ1-1

CDR3 DNA: TGTGCCAGCAGCGTAGCTGGTGGGCAGGCCTACGAGCAGTACTTC
CDR3 protein: CASSVAGGQAYEQYF
clone size: once
D gene: NA
V gene: TRBV9
J gene: TRBJ2-7

CDR3 DNA: TGTGCCACCCTTCTCTTGCAGGGGGATCAGCCCCAGCATTTT
CDR3 protein: CATLLLQGDQPQHF
clone size: few
D gene: TRBD1
V gene: TRBV6-6
J gene: TRBJ1-5

CDR3 DNA: TGTGCCAGCAGCTTACAAGCGGGGGAAGAGACCCAGTACTTC
CDR3 protein: CASSLQAGEETQYF
clone size: NA
D gene: TRBD2
V gene: TRBV7-8
J gene: TRBJ2-5

CDR3 DNA: TGTGCCAGCAGCGTCTTTAGCACAGATACGCAGTATTTT
CDR3 protein: CASSVFSTDTQYF
clone size: few
D gene: NA
V gene: TRBV9
J gene: TRBJ2-3

CDR3 DNA: TGTGCCATCAGCCCAAGCGGGGGGGACGAGCAGTACTTC
CDR3 protein: CAISPSGGDEQYF
clone size: NA
D gene: TRBD2
V gene: TRBV10-3
J gene: TRBJ2-7

CDR3 DNA: TGTGCCAGCAGTTATGGGACAGGGATAACAGATACGCAGTATTTT
CDR3 protein: CASSYGTGITDTQYF
clone size: once
D gene: TRBD1
V gene: TRBV6-5
J gene: TRBJ2-3

CDR3 DNA: TGCGCCAGCAGCCAAGAACCCGGGACAGACTACGAGCAGTACTTC
CDR3 protein: CASSQEPGTDYEQYF
clone size: NA
D gene: TRBD1
V gene: TRBV4-1
J gene: TRBJ2-7

CDR3 DNA: TGTGCCAGCAGCTTAGGAGCGGGGGGGCCAGGGGAGCAGTACTTC
CDR3 protein: CASSLGAGGPGEQYF
clone size: few
D gene: TRBD2
V gene: TRBV11-3
J gene: TRBJ2-7

CDR3 DNA: TGTGCCAGCAGGGAGACAGGGTCAACCTACGAGCAGTACTTC
CDR3 protein: CASRETGSTYEQYF
clone size: NA
D gene: TRBD1
V gene: TRBV6-6
J gene: TRBJ2-7

CDR3 DNA: TGTGCCAGTATGCAGGGGGCCGGCTCCTACGAGCAGTACTTC
CDR3 protein: CASMQGAGSYEQYF
clone size: NA
D gene: TRBD1
V gene: TRBV19
J gene: TRBJ2-7

CDR3 DNA: TGTGCCAGTACCACAACTGGAGGCACTGAAGCTTTCTTT
CDR3 protein: CASTTTGGTEAFF
clone size: NA
D gene: NA
V gene: TRBV19
J gene: TRBJ1-1

CDR3 DNA: TGTGCCAGCAGCTTCCGGGATTTCGCGAACACTGAAGCTTTCTTT
CDR3 protein: CASSFRDFANTEAFF
clone size: NA
D gene: NA
V gene: TRBV13
J gene: TRBJ1-1

CDR3 DNA: TGTGCCAGCAGCTCCTCCGCAGGGGGCGCGAGTGGCTACACCTTC
CDR3 protein: CASSSSAGGASGYTF
clone size: few
D gene: TRBD1
V gene: TRBV7-9
J gene: TRBJ1-2

CDR3 DNA: TGTGCCACCACGACGGGGAGGGATTCACCCCTCCACTTT
CDR3 protein: CATTTGRDSPLHF
clone size: few
D gene: NA
V gene: TRBV6-1
J gene: TRBJ1-6

CDR3 DNA: TGTGCCAGCAGCCAGGGGCAGGGTGGCTATGGCTACACCTTC
CDR3 protein: CASSQGQGGYGYTF
clone size: NA
D gene: NA
V gene: TRBV4-2
J gene: TRBJ1-2

CDR3 DNA: TGTGCCAGCAGTTTCATCCATGAGCAGTTCTTC
CDR3 protein: CASSFIHEQFF
clone size: NA
D gene: NA
V gene: TRBV7-2
J gene: TRBJ2-1

CDR3 DNA: TGTTCCAGCAGCTTAGAGGCGGAGACTGAAGCTTTCTTT
CDR3 protein: CSSSLEAETEAFF
clone size: NA
D gene: NA
V gene: TRBV7-9
J gene: TRBJ1-1

CDR3 DNA: TGTGCCAGCACAAACAGCGGGGGGCACTACAATGAGCAGTTCTTC
CDR3 protein: CASTNSGGHYNEQFF
clone size: NA
D gene: TRBD2
V gene: TRBV27
J gene: TRBJ2-1

CDR3 DNA: TGCGCCAGCAGCCTCGGACAGGGGGAGGGCTATGGCTACACCTTC
CDR3 protein: CASSLGQGEGYGYTF
clone size: NA
D gene: TRBD1
V gene: TRBV5-1
J gene: TRBJ1-2

CDR3 DNA: TGTGCCAGCTCATTTCAACAGGGTTCCGAGCAGTACTTC
CDR3 protein: CASSFQQGSEQYF
clone size: NA
D gene: NA
V gene: TRBV18
J gene: TRBJ2-7

CDR3 DNA: TGTGCCAGCAGAAGCGACAGGGTTGATTCTGAAGCTTTCTTT
CDR3 protein: CASRSDRVDSEAFF
clone size: NA
D gene: TRBD1
V gene: TRBV6-5
J gene: TRBJ1-1

CDR3 DNA: TGTGCCAGCAGCCTGGCCGGGGAAATGAGCAATCAGCCCCAGCATTTT
CDR3 protein: CASSLAGEMSNQPQHF
clone size: NA
D gene: NA
V gene: TRBV5-6
J gene: TRBJ1-5

CDR3 DNA: TGTGCCAGCAGTGAAAGGGGACAGGGAGGCACTGAAGCTTTCTTT
CDR3 protein: CASSERGQGGTEAFF
clone size: few
D gene: TRBD1
V gene: TRBV2
J gene: TRBJ1-1

CDR3 DNA: TGTGCCAGCAGCGGAACCGGGGGTGGCAACGAGCAGTACTTC
CDR3 protein: CASSGTGGGNEQYF
clone size: NA
D gene: NA
V gene: TRBV7-6
J gene: TRBJ2-7

CDR3 DNA: TGTGACAAGAATGCCGCCTACGAGCAGTACTTC
CDR3 protein: CDKNAAYEQYF
clone size: few
D gene: NA
V gene: TRBV2
J gene: TRBJ2-7

CDR3 DNA: TGTGCCAGCAGCTTCAGCAGGACCGGGGGTAACTATGGCTACACCTTC
CDR3 protein: CASSFSRTGGNYGYTF
clone size: NA
D gene: NA
V gene: TRBV7-9
J gene: TRBJ1-2

CDR3 DNA: TGTGCCAGCAGAAGACAGGGGGACACTGAAGCTTTCTTT
CDR3 protein: CASRRQGDTEAFF
clone size: NA
D gene: TRBD1
V gene: TRBV6-1
J gene: TRBJ1-1

CDR3 DNA: TGCAGCGTTGGGCAGGGGCGCACCGGGGAGCTGTTTTTT
CDR3 protein: CSVGQGRTGELFF
clone size: NA
D gene: NA
V gene: TRBV29-1
J gene: TRBJ2-2

CDR3 DNA: TGTGCCAGCAGTCGGACAGGGGATCAGCCCCAGCATTTT
CDR3 protein: CASSRTGDQPQHF
clone size: NA
D gene: TRBD1
V gene: TRBV7-9
J gene: TRBJ1-5

CDR3 DNA: TGTGCCAGCAGCTTTCCGGCGGGACCCACTGAAGCTTTCTTT
CDR3 protein: CASSFPAGPTEAFF
clone size: NA
D gene: NA
V gene: TRBV5-4
J gene: TRBJ1-1

CDR3 DNA: TGTGCCAGCAGCGTAGGGACCGACGGGGGAGAGACCCAGTACTTC
CDR3 protein: CASSVGTDGGETQYF
clone size: NA
D gene: NA
V gene: TRBV9
J gene: TRBJ2-5

CDR3 DNA: TGTGCCAGCAGCTATCCTAGCGGGGGGCTAGAGACCCAGTACTTC
CDR3 protein: CASSYPSGGLETQYF
clone size: NA
D gene: TRBD2
V gene: TRBV5-6
J gene: TRBJ2-5

CDR3 DNA: TGTGCCAGCAGCTGGACAGGGGATGGATCGGAGGAGACCCAGTACTTC
CDR3 protein: CASSWTGDGSEETQYF
clone size: NA
D gene: TRBD1
V gene: TRBV27
J gene: TRBJ2-5

CDR3 DNA: TGTGCCAGTAAACAGGGGGCAAAGGGGACTGAAGCTTTCTTT
CDR3 protein: CASKQGAKGTEAFF
clone size: NA
D gene: TRBD1
V gene: TRBV19
J gene: TRBJ1-1

CDR3 DNA: TGCGCCAGCAGCTCACTCAGGGGGCAGGACTATGGCTACACCTTC
CDR3 protein: CASSSLRGQDYGYTF
clone size: NA
D gene: TRBD1
V gene: TRBV5-1
J gene: TRBJ1-2

CDR3 DNA: TGTGCCAGCAGTTCGGGACAGAGCAATCAGCCCCAGCATTTT
CDR3 protein: CASSSGQSNQPQHF
clone size: few
D gene: TRBD1
V gene: TRBV2
J gene: TRBJ1-5

CDR3 DNA: TGTGCCAGCAGTGGGAGGCGGGGGGTGGCGGGGGAGCTGTTTTTT
CDR3 protein: CASSGRRGVAGELFF
clone size: NA
D gene: TRBD2
V gene: TRBV6-1
J gene: TRBJ2-2

CDR3 DNA: TGTGCCAGCAGCCATCTAGCGGGGGCCTACAATGAGCAGTTCTTC
CDR3 protein: CASSHLAGAYNEQFF
clone size: few
D gene: TRBD2
V gene: TRBV11-2
J gene: TRBJ2-1

CDR3 DNA: TGTGCCAGCAGCTTTGAGGTGAACACTGAAGCTTTCTTT
CDR3 protein: CASSFEVNTEAFF
clone size: few
D gene: NA
V gene: TRBV11-1
J gene: TRBJ1-1

CDR3 DNA: TGTGCCAGCAGCTCCAGGACTCTTGGTTCACCCCTCCACTTT
CDR3 protein: CASSSRTLGSPLHF
clone size: few
D gene: NA
V gene: TRBV2
J gene: TRBJ1-6

CDR3 DNA: TGTGCCAGCAGCTTAGATGGCGAGGGGACTCACACCCTTGAAGCTTTCTTT
CDR3 protein: CASSLDGEGTHTLEAFF
clone size: NA
D gene: NA
V gene: TRBV11-2
J gene: TRBJ1-1

CDR3 DNA: TGTGCCAGTAGTATAGTGGGAGGGGGAACTAATGAAAAACTGTTTTTT
CDR3 protein: CASSIVGGGTNEKLFF
clone size: few
D gene: NA
V gene: TRBV19
J gene: TRBJ1-4

CDR3 DNA: TGTGCCAGCAGTTCTAGAGAGGGGGCCTACGAGCAGTACTTC
CDR3 protein: CASSSREGAYEQYF
clone size: NA
D gene: NA
V gene: TRBV6-6
J gene: TRBJ2-7

CDR3 DNA: TGTGCCAGCAGCTTGGATGGGAGGAACACTGAAGCTTTCTTT
CDR3 protein: CASSLDGRNTEAFF
clone size: NA
D gene: NA
V gene: TRBV5-4
J gene: TRBJ1-1

CDR3 DNA: TGTGCCAGCAGCCCCTCGGGCGGGGGGGCCCGTGTCAATGAGCAGTTCTTC
CDR3 protein: CASSPSGGGARVNEQFF
clone size: NA
D gene: TRBD2
V gene: TRBV4-2
J gene: TRBJ2-1